The entry that follows covers one T cell receptor beta chain sequence. A single count supports this clone. This clone's antigen is unknown. Base qualities are not provided; no much larger clone lies one nucleotide away. This entry is derived from a study of immunodeficiency (dated by TCRdb to between 2017 and 2020). Study-wide context: Repertoire analysis was performed to search for VDJ recombination defects and oligoclonality.

Overall study results and their limits: In the entropy comparisons of patients versus healthy controls, patients were shown as n=3 (open circles), and an effect on thymic development was only suggested as possible. CD4+ T cell V-J pairing and productive entropy appeared similar between patients and controls. Severe oligoclonality, judged by top-100 and total clonotype frequencies, was seen in patient CD8+ but not CD4+ T cells.

The germline V gene encodes CDR1 KGHSH and CDR2 LQKENI. V is reduced by 5 bases and J by 5 bases, leaving a spacing of 10 bases between them. From its cysteine to its phenylalanine, the CDR3 spans 13 amino acids. The only DNA kept is the CDR3, 39 bases in frame from the first base. Fewer naive CD4 and especially CD8 T cells, with expanded effector memory subpopulations, were found in the patients. CD3+CD4+ T cells were sorted from fresh PBMCs before TCR sequencing. Genomic DNA was isolated using the QIAamp DNA Blood Mini Kit and then sent out for immunoSEQ repertoire analysis. Multiplex PCR was used to amplify CDR3 regions from a standard amount of genomic DNA template. The PCR products underwent sequencing on an Illumina platform. For the original study's pipeline: Alignment of sequences to a reference was performed, and V, D and J gene definitions were taken from IMGT. Closely related sequences were merged by a nearest-neighbor clustering algorithm so that PCR and sequencing errors were removed. V, D and J usage was analyzed in productive unique and total sequences using ImmunoSEQ Analyzer tools and R version 3.6.1. The immuneACCESS repertoire file appears here via TCRdb, limited to in-frame rearrangements. These files lack a portion of the clones; in checked studies, under half of the deficit traces to unresolved V genes, and the cause of the others is not known. That table is the source of V, J and clone size, and D and trimming were worked out from the DNA. This sample comprises roughly 2,500 clones, 86% of them detected only once. The ten largest account for just under 20% of the sample.

This receptor chain uses TRBV18 and TRBJ1-5; 6 matching bases give a weak D call of TRBD1. Material for sequencing was CD4+ T cells from blood. The receptor comes from a woman aged 18-35 years with POLD1 deficiency. The sequenced DNA: TGTGCCAGCTCAGAGACAGGAGATCAGCCCCAGCATTTT. Its translation reads: CASSETGDQPQHF.